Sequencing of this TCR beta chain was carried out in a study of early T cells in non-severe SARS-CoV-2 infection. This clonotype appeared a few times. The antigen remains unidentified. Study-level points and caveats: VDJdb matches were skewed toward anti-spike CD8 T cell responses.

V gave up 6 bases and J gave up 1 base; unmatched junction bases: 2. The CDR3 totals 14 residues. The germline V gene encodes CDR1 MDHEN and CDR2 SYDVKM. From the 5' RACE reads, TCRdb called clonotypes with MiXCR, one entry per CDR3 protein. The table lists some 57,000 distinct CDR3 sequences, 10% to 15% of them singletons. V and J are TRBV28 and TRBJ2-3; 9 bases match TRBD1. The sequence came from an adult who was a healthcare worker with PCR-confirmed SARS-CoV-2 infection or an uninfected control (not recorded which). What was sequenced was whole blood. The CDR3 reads CASRWDRGTDTQYF. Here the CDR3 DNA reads TGTGCCAGCAGGTGGGACAGGGGCACAGATACGCAGTATTTT. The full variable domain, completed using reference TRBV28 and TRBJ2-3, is DVKVTQSSRYLVKRTGEKVFLECVQDMDHENMFWYRQDPGLGLRLIYFSYDVKMKEKGDIPEGYSVSREKKERFSLILESASTNQTSMYLCASRWDRGTDTQYFGPGTRLTVL.